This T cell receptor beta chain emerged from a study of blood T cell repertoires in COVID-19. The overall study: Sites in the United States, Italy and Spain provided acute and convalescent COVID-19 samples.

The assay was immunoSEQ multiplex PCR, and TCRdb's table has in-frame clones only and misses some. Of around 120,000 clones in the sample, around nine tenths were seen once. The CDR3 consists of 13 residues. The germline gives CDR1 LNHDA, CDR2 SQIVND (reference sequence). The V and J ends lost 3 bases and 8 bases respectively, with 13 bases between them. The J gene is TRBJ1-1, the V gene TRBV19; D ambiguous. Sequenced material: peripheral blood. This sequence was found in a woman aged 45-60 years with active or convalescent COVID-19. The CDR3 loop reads CASSIHRTGEAFF. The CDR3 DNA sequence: TGTGCCAGTAGTATTCATCGGACGGGGGAAGCTTTCTTT.